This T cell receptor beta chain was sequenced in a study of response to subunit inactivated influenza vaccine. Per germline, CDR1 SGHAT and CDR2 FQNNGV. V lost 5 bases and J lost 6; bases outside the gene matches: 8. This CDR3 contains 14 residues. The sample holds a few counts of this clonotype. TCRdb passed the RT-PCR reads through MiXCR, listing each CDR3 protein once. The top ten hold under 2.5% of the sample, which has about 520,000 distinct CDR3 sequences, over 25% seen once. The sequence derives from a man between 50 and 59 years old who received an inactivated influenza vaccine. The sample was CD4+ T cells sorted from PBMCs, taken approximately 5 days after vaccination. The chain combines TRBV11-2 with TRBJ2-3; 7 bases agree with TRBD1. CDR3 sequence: CASSPDRVGDTQYF. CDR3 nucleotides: TGTGCCAGCAGCCCAGACAGGGTTGGCGATACGCAGTATTTT. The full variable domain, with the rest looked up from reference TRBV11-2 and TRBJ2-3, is EAGVAQSPRYKIIEKRQSVAFWCNPISGHATLYWYQQILGQGPKLLIQFQNNGVVDDSQLPKDRFSAERLKGVDSTLKIQPAKLEDSAVYLCASSPDRVGDTQYFGPGTRLTVL.